Sequencing of this TCR beta chain was carried out in a study of CD8 T cells in Susac syndrome. It was with random hexamers that 0.5 to 1 ug RNA was reverse transcribed. Multiplex PCR with immunoSEQ amplified the TCR beta CDR3 across 54 Vbeta and 13 Jbeta. TCRdb analysed the immunoSEQ multiplex PCR reads with MiXCR anew, one entry per CDR3 protein. The repertoire holds roughly 150,000 distinct CDR3 sequences, with around 94% as singletons. The germline CDR1 and CDR2 sequences are GTSNPN and SVGIG (reference sequence). V lost 3 bases and J lost 1, with 13 bases in between. The CDR3 runs 16 residues. CD8+ and CD4+ blood T cells underwent TCR beta sequencing. Relapsing-remitting disease, either stable or active, was present in the treatment-naive patients who were the multiple sclerosis controls. FACS enriched CD8+ TEMRA cells, while bulk CD8+ and CD4+ were negatively isolated.

Sequencing was performed on CD4+ T cells from PBMCs. This clonotype was obtained from a human donor with multiple sclerosis. The chain links TRBV30 to TRBJ1-6; the D gene is possibly TRBD1 (6 bases). The CDR3, as DNA: TGTGCCTGGAGCTACTCACAGGGATCCTATAATTCACCCCTCCACTTT. Residues: CAWSYSQGSYNSPLHF.